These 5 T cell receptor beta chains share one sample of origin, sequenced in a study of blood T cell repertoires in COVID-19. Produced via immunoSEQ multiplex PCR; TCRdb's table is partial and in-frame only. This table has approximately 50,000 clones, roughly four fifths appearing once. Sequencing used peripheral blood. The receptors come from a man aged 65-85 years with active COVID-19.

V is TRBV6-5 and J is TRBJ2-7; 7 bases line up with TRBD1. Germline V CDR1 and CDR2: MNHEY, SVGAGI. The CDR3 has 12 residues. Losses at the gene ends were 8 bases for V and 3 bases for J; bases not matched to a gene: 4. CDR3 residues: CASGGQLYEQYF. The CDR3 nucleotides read TGTGCCAGCGGGGGACAGCTCTACGAGCAGTACTTC.

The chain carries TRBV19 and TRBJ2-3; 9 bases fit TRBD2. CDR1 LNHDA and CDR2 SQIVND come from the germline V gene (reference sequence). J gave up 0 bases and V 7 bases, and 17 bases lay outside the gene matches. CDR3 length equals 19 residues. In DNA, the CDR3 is TGTGCCAGTAAACTCCACGGGGCTAGCGGGGAACCTAGCACAGATACGCAGTATTTT. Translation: CASKLHGASGEPSTDTQYF.

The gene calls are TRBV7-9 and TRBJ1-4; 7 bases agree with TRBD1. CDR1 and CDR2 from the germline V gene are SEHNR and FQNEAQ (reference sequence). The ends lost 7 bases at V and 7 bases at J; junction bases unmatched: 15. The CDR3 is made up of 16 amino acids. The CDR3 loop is CASTLRGDRVGEKLFF. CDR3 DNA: TGTGCCAGCACCCTCCGGGGCGACAGGGTGGGTGAAAAACTGTTTTTT.

CDR3 loop: CASSVTGGQVPTEAFF. DNA of the CDR3: TGTGCCAGCAGCGTTACAGGGGGCCAGGTACCCACTGAAGCTTTCTTT. The chain couples TRBV7-3 to TRBJ1-1, with 9 bases that match TRBD1. Germline values: CDR1 SGHTA, CDR2 FQGTGA. The CDR3 length is 16 residues. Trimming cost V 5 bases and J 4 bases; bases outside gene matches: 11.

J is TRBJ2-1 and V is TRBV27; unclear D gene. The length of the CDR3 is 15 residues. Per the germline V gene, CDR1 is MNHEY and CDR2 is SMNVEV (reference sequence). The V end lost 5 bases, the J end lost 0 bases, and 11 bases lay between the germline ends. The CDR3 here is CASSRNWASYNEQFF. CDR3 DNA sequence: TGTGCCAGCAGTCGGAATTGGGCCTCCTACAATGAGCAGTTCTTC.